This T cell receptor (beta chain) was identified during a study of regulatory T cells in long-lasting Graves disease. Time point denoted: persistent/refractory GD, antithyroid drugs over 5 years with positive TRAb. PBMCs provided the RNA from which the TCR library was made. V trimming: 5 bases; J trimming: 4 bases; junction bases outside the gene matches: 4. The length of the CDR3 is 13 residues. Per the germline V gene, CDR1 is MNHNS and CDR2 is SASEGT. The TCR beta library used iRepertoire HTBI primers with Arm-PCR amplification of CDR3. TCRdb recomputed calls from the multiplex PCR reads with MiXCR, one row per CDR3 protein. The profile shows hundreds of thousands of distinct CDR3 sequences, around 30% of them singletons.

The input for sequencing was peripheral blood mononuclear cells (PBMCs), taken when the disease was refractory, from a patient treated with antithyroid drugs. This clonotype was obtained from a female donor with Graves disease. This chain uses TRBV6-1 with TRBJ2-7; 8 bases map to TRBD1. This CDR3 is CASSKDRVYEQYF. CDR3 DNA sequence: TGTGCCAGCAGTAAGGACAGGGTATACGAGCAGTACTTC.